The rows below give T cell receptor beta chains drawn from one sample of a study of CD8 T cells in ankylosing spondylitis. One entry per CDR3 protein results from TCRdb running MiXCR on the 5' RACE reads. The profile shows about 400,000 distinct CDR3 sequences, 20% to 25% of them singletons. What was sequenced was blood, either unsorted or a sorted T cell fraction (not recorded which). The receptors shown here come from a male donor with ankylosing spondylitis or in good health (not recorded which). The CDR3 runs from the conserved cysteine through the conserved F or W. The D gene is left open where the match is weak. Not all rows give a size; the values are once, few, many and, for expanded clones, a class.

j_gene: TRBJ2-7
v_gene: TRBV29-1
d_gene: TRBD1
abundance: few
CDR3nt: TGCAGCGTTGTCGACAGGGGTACGTACGAGCAGTACTTC
CDR3aa: CSVVDRGTYEQYF

j_gene: TRBJ1-1
v_gene: TRBV18
d_gene: .
abundance: .
CDR3nt: TGTGCCAGCTCACCGCAAGAGAACACTGAAGCTTTCTTT
CDR3aa: CASSPQENTEAFF

j_gene: TRBJ2-3
v_gene: TRBV5-5
d_gene: TRBD1
abundance: few
CDR3nt: TGTGCCAGCAGCTTTAGGGGGCGCCTCGGCGATACGCAGTATTTT
CDR3aa: CASSFRGRLGDTQYF

j_gene: TRBJ2-1
v_gene: TRBV15
d_gene: TRBD1
abundance: few
CDR3nt: TGTGCCACCCGGGACAGGGGGTGGAATGAGCAGTTCTTC
CDR3aa: CATRDRGWNEQFF

j_gene: TRBJ2-1
v_gene: TRBV11-2
d_gene: .
abundance: .
CDR3nt: TGTGCCAGCAGCTTAGATGGCGGGGACTACAATGAGCAGTTCTTC
CDR3aa: CASSLDGGDYNEQFF

j_gene: TRBJ2-7
v_gene: TRBV5-1
d_gene: .
abundance: .
CDR3nt: TGCGCCAGCAGCTTGTATGGGGGCCCGAACGAGCAGTACTTC
CDR3aa: CASSLYGGPNEQYF

j_gene: TRBJ2-5
v_gene: TRBV20-1
d_gene: TRBD2
abundance: few
CDR3nt: TGCAGTGCTAGAGAGGAGGCGGGGGGGTACCAAGAGACCCAGTACTTC
CDR3aa: CSAREEAGGYQETQYF

j_gene: TRBJ2-7
v_gene: TRBV20-1
d_gene: TRBD2
abundance: few
CDR3nt: TGCAGTGCTAGAGAGGGGCTAGCGGGGCCCTACGAGCAGTACTTC
CDR3aa: CSAREGLAGPYEQYF

j_gene: TRBJ2-5
v_gene: TRBV24-1
d_gene: .
abundance: .
CDR3nt: TGTGCCACCAGTGATTTAGGGGGGGCAGGGACCCAGTACTTC
CDR3aa: CATSDLGGAGTQYF

j_gene: TRBJ2-2
v_gene: TRBV29-1
d_gene: .
abundance: many
CDR3nt: TGCAGCGTCCGGGACGGGAACACCGGGGAGCTGTTTTTT
CDR3aa: CSVRDGNTGELFF

j_gene: TRBJ2-7
v_gene: TRBV9
d_gene: .
abundance: .
CDR3nt: TGTGCCAGCAGCGGGGGGTTCGACGAGCAGTACTTC
CDR3aa: CASSGGFDEQYF

j_gene: TRBJ2-6
v_gene: TRBV3-1
d_gene: .
abundance: .
CDR3nt: TGTGCCAGCAGCCAAGTCAGGGAAGTGGACACTTCGAGCGGGGCCAACGTCCTGACTTTC
CDR3aa: CASSQVREVDTSSGANVLTF

j_gene: TRBJ2-1
v_gene: TRBV27
d_gene: TRBD2
abundance: few
CDR3nt: TGTGCCAGCAGTTCCCTAGCGGGGGGGGCCAATGAGCAGTTCTTC
CDR3aa: CASSSLAGGANEQFF

j_gene: TRBJ2-2
v_gene: TRBV20-1
d_gene: .
abundance: .
CDR3nt: TGCAGTGCTAGGATCGCGAACACCGGGGAGCTGTTTTTT
CDR3aa: CSARIANTGELFF

j_gene: TRBJ2-4
v_gene: TRBV12-3/TRBV12-4
d_gene: TRBD1
abundance: .
CDR3nt: TGTGCCAGCAGTCAACGACAGGGCATTCAGTACTTC
CDR3aa: CASSQRQGIQYF

j_gene: TRBJ2-7
v_gene: TRBV29-1
d_gene: TRBD1
abundance: .
CDR3nt: TGCAGCGTTGAGTGGACAGGGGAATCCTACGAGCAGTACTTC
CDR3aa: CSVEWTGESYEQYF

j_gene: TRBJ2-1
v_gene: TRBV7-9
d_gene: TRBD2
abundance: few
CDR3nt: TGTGCCATAGCGGGGGATTTCTCCTACAATGAGCAGTTCTTC
CDR3aa: CAIAGDFSYNEQFF

j_gene: TRBJ1-1
v_gene: TRBV7-2
d_gene: TRBD1
abundance: .
CDR3nt: TGTGCCAGCACAGGGGGGAACACTGAAGCTTTCTTT
CDR3aa: CASTGGNTEAFF

j_gene: TRBJ2-1
v_gene: TRBV28
d_gene: TRBD2
abundance: .
CDR3nt: TGTGCCAGCAGTTCCCTGATACAGGCTAGCGGGGCCCACAATGAGCAGTTCTTC
CDR3aa: CASSSLIQASGAHNEQFF

j_gene: TRBJ1-6
v_gene: TRBV5-1
d_gene: .
abundance: .
CDR3nt: TGCGCCAGCAGCTTGGAAGGGGGTGGGTCACCCCTCCACTTT
CDR3aa: CASSLEGGGSPLHF

j_gene: TRBJ2-7
v_gene: TRBV5-5
d_gene: .
abundance: few
CDR3nt: TGTGCCAGCAGCTTGGAGCTGGAGGAGGCCTACGAGCAGTACTTC
CDR3aa: CASSLELEEAYEQYF

j_gene: TRBJ1-1
v_gene: TRBV20-1
d_gene: .
abundance: few
CDR3nt: TGCAGTGCTAGACAGATAATGAACACTGAAGCTTTCTTT
CDR3aa: CSARQIMNTEAFF

j_gene: TRBJ2-7
v_gene: TRBV24-1
d_gene: TRBD1
abundance: few
CDR3nt: TGTGCCACCAGTCACGCCGGGGACAGGGGCCGCTACGAGCAGTACTTC
CDR3aa: CATSHAGDRGRYEQYF

j_gene: TRBJ2-7
v_gene: TRBV3-1
d_gene: .
abundance: many
CDR3nt: TGTGCCAGCAGCCAATTCCCTCCAGGGTCCTCCTACGAGCAGTACTTC
CDR3aa: CASSQFPPGSSYEQYF

j_gene: TRBJ2-3
v_gene: TRBV27
d_gene: .
abundance: .
CDR3nt: TGTGCCAGCAGTTTCCAGGGGCCAGATACGCAGTATTTT
CDR3aa: CASSFQGPDTQYF

j_gene: TRBJ2-5
v_gene: TRBV30
d_gene: .
abundance: .
CDR3nt: TGTGCCTGGAGTCCTCAACCCGAGACCCAGTACTTC
CDR3aa: CAWSPQPETQYF

j_gene: TRBJ2-4
v_gene: TRBV12-3/TRBV12-4
d_gene: .
abundance: .
CDR3nt: TGTGCCAGCAGTTTATTGGGGGGCAGGGACATTCAGTACTTC
CDR3aa: CASSLLGGRDIQYF

j_gene: TRBJ1-3
v_gene: TRBV27
d_gene: TRBD1
abundance: many
CDR3nt: TGTGCCAGCAGGGAACAGGGGCGGGGAAACACCATATATTTT
CDR3aa: CASREQGRGNTIYF

j_gene: TRBJ2-1
v_gene: TRBV27
d_gene: .
abundance: .
CDR3nt: TGTGCCAGCAGCTCCCCAGAAAGCTCCTACAATGAGCAGTTCTTC
CDR3aa: CASSSPESSYNEQFF

j_gene: TRBJ2-4
v_gene: TRBV4-1
d_gene: .
abundance: .
CDR3nt: TGCGCCAGCAGCCAAGATCCGGTAGTTGACATTCAGTACTTC
CDR3aa: CASSQDPVVDIQYF

j_gene: TRBJ2-1
v_gene: TRBV14
d_gene: TRBD1
abundance: few
CDR3nt: TGTGCCAGCAGCCCAACCGACAGGGGCCCACCCTACAATGAGCAGTTCTTC
CDR3aa: CASSPTDRGPPYNEQFF

j_gene: TRBJ2-1
v_gene: TRBV20-1
d_gene: .
abundance: few
CDR3nt: TGCAGTGCTAGAGATCTAACTAGCCCCCCCCATGAGCAGTTCTTC
CDR3aa: CSARDLTSPPHEQFF

j_gene: TRBJ2-7
v_gene: TRBV12-3/TRBV12-4
d_gene: .
abundance: many
CDR3nt: TGTGCCAGCAGCGGAGGGGGAGACGAGCAGTACTTC
CDR3aa: CASSGGGDEQYF

j_gene: TRBJ1-1
v_gene: TRBV10-2
d_gene: TRBD1
abundance: few
CDR3nt: TGCGCCAGCAGTGAGAGGGACAGGGGGGTGAACACTGAAGCTTTCTTT
CDR3aa: CASSERDRGVNTEAFF

j_gene: TRBJ2-6
v_gene: TRBV13
d_gene: TRBD1
abundance: .
CDR3nt: TGTGCCAGCAGCTCCGGGACAGCTTTCTCTGGGGCCAACGTCCTGACTTTC
CDR3aa: CASSSGTAFSGANVLTF

j_gene: TRBJ2-2
v_gene: TRBV6-1
d_gene: .
abundance: .
CDR3nt: TGTGCCAGCAGATTCAGGAACACCGGGGAGCTGTTTTTT
CDR3aa: CASRFRNTGELFF

j_gene: TRBJ2-7
v_gene: TRBV29-1
d_gene: .
abundance: many
CDR3nt: TGCAGCGTTGGGGGGACACGGGAGCAGTACTTC
CDR3aa: CSVGGTREQYF

j_gene: TRBJ2-1
v_gene: TRBV12-3/TRBV12-4
d_gene: .
abundance: .
CDR3nt: TGTGCCAGCACGGTCCAGACGGGGGGCAAATACAATGAGCAGTTCTTC
CDR3aa: CASTVQTGGKYNEQFF

j_gene: TRBJ2-7
v_gene: TRBV4-1
d_gene: .
abundance: few
CDR3nt: TGCGCCAGCAGCCAAGTGGTTTACAAGACATTCTACGAGCAGTACTTC
CDR3aa: CASSQVVYKTFYEQYF

j_gene: TRBJ2-5
v_gene: TRBV7-6
d_gene: TRBD1
abundance: .
CDR3nt: TGTGCCAGCAGCTATGGGACAGGGAGTCAAGAGACCCAGTACTTC
CDR3aa: CASSYGTGSQETQYF

j_gene: TRBJ2-3
v_gene: TRBV7-2
d_gene: .
abundance: few
CDR3nt: TGTGCCAGCAGCTCGATTGCAGATACGCAGTATTTT
CDR3aa: CASSSIADTQYF

j_gene: TRBJ2-7
v_gene: TRBV12-3/TRBV12-4
d_gene: .
abundance: few
CDR3nt: TGTGCCAGCAGTCCCAAGGGCCGCAGGGGGGTTTACGAGCAGTACTTC
CDR3aa: CASSPKGRRGVYEQYF